This T cell receptor beta chain was profiled in a study of blood T cell repertoires in COVID-19. For the study at large: Samples of COVID-19 (acute and convalescent) were obtained from the United States, Italy and Spain. In each case, the material was cDNA or gDNA derived from T cells, B-cell-depleted T cells, or PBMCs.

In the authors' workflow: Reference gene primers were amplified, and this amplification served to estimate nucleated cell counts. Libraries were prepared by immunoSEQ multiplex PCR; TCRdb keeps only in-frame clonotypes and omits some of them. The D gene and trimming were derived from the DNA, and the V and J assignments and clone size from that table. The sample shows about 220,000 clones, roughly 81% of them seen only once. Germline loops: CDR1 SNHLY, CDR2 FYNNEI. CDR3 length equals 14 residues. The ends lost 7 bases at V and 4 bases at J; junction bases unmatched: 9. This chain joins TRBV2 and TRBJ1-1; 7 nucleotides agree with TRBD1. The TCR comes from a man between 45 and 60 years old who had recovered from COVID-19. The sample was peripheral blood. CDR3 DNA: TGTGCCAGCATGCTGACAGGGAAGTTCACTGAAGCTTTCTTT. Translated: CASMLTGKFTEAFF.